A single sample gave rise to the 6 T cell receptor beta chains below, sequenced in a study of T cell responses to AZD1222 COVID-19 vaccine. Profiled with immunoSEQ multiplex PCR; TCRdb holds only in-frame clones, not every one. The sample gives some 89,000 clones, roughly 90% of which show up once; 4% to 5.5% is in the top ten. The material was peripheral blood, obtained on day 0 of MenACWY control vaccination. These receptors were taken from an adult in good health.

The V and J genes are TRBV11-2 and TRBJ1-1; TRBD1 agrees at 9 bases. CDR3 length: 14 residues. The germline V gene has CDR1 SGHAT and CDR2 FQNNGV. V lost 7 bases, J lost 0 bases, and 3 bases stayed unmatched. In nucleotides, the CDR3 is TGTGCCAGCACAGGGACAGGGATGAACACTGAAGCTTTCTTT. Translation: CASTGTGMNTEAFF.

This clone was detected only a few times. This chain links TRBV7-8 with TRBJ2-2; no reliable D call. CDR3 length: 15 residues. Germline V gives CDR1 SGHVS, CDR2 FQNEAQ. V was pared by 1 base and J by 0 bases, with 6 bases between. The CDR3 bases are TGTGCCAGCAGCTTAGAGATCTCGAACACCGGGGAGCTGTTTTTT. Translated: CASSLEISNTGELFF.

This sequence joins TRBV6-5 and TRBJ2-3; D gene unclear. The CDR3 totals 11 residues. CDR1 is MNHEY, CDR2 SVGAGI, per germline. V was clipped by 8 bases and J by 7 bases, with 10 bases between them. The CDR3 nucleotides read TGTGCCAGCGGCCCGTTCCATACGCAGTATTTT. Amino acid sequence: CASGPFHTQYF.

The chain links TRBV28 to TRBJ1-5; 7 nucleotides align to TRBD1. The CDR3 length is 16 residues. Germline V gene lookup returns CDR1 MDHEN and CDR2 SYDVKM. Trimming removed 7 bases from V and 2 bases from J; junction bases left unmatched: 11. CDR3 protein: CASTPSRGKGNQPQHF. For the CDR3, the DNA is TGTGCCAGCACTCCCAGCAGGGGGAAGGGCAATCAGCCCCAGCATTTT.

This clone was seen once. The V call is TRBV7-2, the J call TRBJ2-2, with 9 bases identical to TRBD1. The CDR3 length is 14 residues. Trimming at V came to 5 bases and at J to 5 bases, leaving 3 bases not matched to a gene. Germline-derived CDR1 and CDR2 are SGHTA and FQGNSA. The CDR3 region has the DNA TGTGCCAGCAGCCGGACAGGGGTGACCGGGGAGCTGTTTTTT. It codes for CASSRTGVTGELFF.

The J gene is TRBJ2-7, the V gene TRBV7-2; 11 bases fit TRBD2. Germline lookup yields CDR1 SGHTA and CDR2 FQGNSA. Losses at the gene ends were 5 bases for V and 7 bases for J; bases not matched to a gene: 4. CDR3 size: 13 residues. The chain's CDR3 is CASSSRLAGEQYF. As DNA, the CDR3 is TGTGCCAGCAGCAGCAGACTAGCGGGGGAGCAGTACTTC.